Shown below are 7 T cell receptor beta chains from a single sample sequenced in a study of blood T cell repertoires in COVID-19. Libraries were prepared by immunoSEQ multiplex PCR; TCRdb keeps only in-frame clonotypes and omits some of them. The sample holds approximately 210,000 clones, around 88% seen once. Sequenced sample: PBMCs or T cells enriched from blood (not recorded which). These receptors were obtained from a woman in her 50s with acute COVID-19.

This chain uses TRBV7-2 with TRBJ1-4; D gene ambiguous. The CDR3 covers 14 residues. V was trimmed by 0 bases and J by 3 bases, leaving 5 bases between them. Germline CDR1 is SGHTA and CDR2 is FQGNSA. In DNA form, the CDR3 reads TGTGCCAGCAGCTTAGCGGCCGCTAATGAAAAACTGTTTTTT. This gives the protein CASSLAAANEKLFF.

The chain combines TRBV30 with TRBJ2-3; the match to TRBD2 covers 13 bases. V lost 1 base and J lost 4; bases outside the gene matches: 8. The CDR3 extends over 17 amino acids. Germline CDR1 GTSNPN, CDR2 SVGIG (reference sequence). DNA of the CDR3: TGTGCCTGGAGTGCGACCCGGACTAGCGGGAGCGCAGATACGCAGTATTTT. Translated, it gives CAWSATRTSGSADTQYF.

The chain is built from TRBV14 and TRBJ2-7; D uncertain. The CDR3 has 15 residues. V dropped 2 bases and J dropped 3 bases, with 14 bases sitting between them. Germline loops: CDR1 SGHDN, CDR2 FVKESK. CDR3 amino acids: CASSQSPTPYYEQYF. The CDR3 DNA is TGTGCCAGCAGCCAAAGCCCGACACCCTACTACGAGCAGTACTTC.

V gene TRBV4-1 combines with J gene TRBJ2-1, with D possibly TRBD2 on 6 matching bases. The germline CDR1 and CDR2 sequences are MGHRA and YSYEKL. The CDR3 length is 14 residues. Between the trimmed V and J ends, which lost 4 bases and 9 bases, there was a span of 16 bases. The chain's CDR3 is CASSLRRGDGEQFF. In nucleotides, the CDR3 is TGCGCCAGCAGCCTCCGGCGGGGAGACGGTGAGCAGTTCTTC.

The chain links TRBV28 to TRBJ1-2; TRBD1 agrees at 8 bases. Germline assignment: CDR1 MDHEN and CDR2 SYDVKM. The CDR3 extends over 16 amino acids. V lost 5 bases and J lost 4; bases outside the gene matches: 12. This CDR3 reads CASSTLWTGLIYGYTF. DNA of the CDR3: TGTGCCAGCAGTACCCTGTGGACAGGGCTCATCTATGGCTACACCTTC.

The rearrangement uses TRBV18 and TRBJ2-3; the match to TRBD1 covers 7 bases. The CDR3 loop spans 17 amino acids. The junction had 14 bases not matched to a gene; V was cut back by 4 bases and J by 4 bases. Germline CDR1 and CDR2: KGHSH and LQKENI. The CDR3 region is CASSQIPGQRRPDTQYF. CDR3 DNA sequence: TGTGCCAGCTCACAGATTCCGGGACAGCGGCGCCCAGATACGCAGTATTTT.

The count of this clone is one. This chain connects TRBV5-1 to TRBJ2-1; no clear D gene. The V gene's germline CDR1 is SGHRS and CDR2 YFSETQ. The V and J ends lost 0 bases and 5 bases respectively, with 6 bases between them. This CDR3 is 13 amino acids long. CDR3 in DNA: TGCGCCAGCAGCTTGGTTGGCAACAATGAGCAGTTCTTC. This sequence encodes CASSLVGNNEQFF. The variable domain in full, completed from reference TRBV5-1 and TRBJ2-1, reads KAGVTQTPRYLIKTRGQQVTLSCSPISGHRSVSWYQQTPGQGLQFLFEYFSETQRNKGNFPGRFSGRQFSNSRSEMNVSTLELGDSALYLCASSLVGNNEQFFGPGTRLTVL.